This record looks at one TCR beta chain sequence and its context. These data belong to a study of blood T cell repertoires in COVID-19. Study overall: There were acute and convalescent COVID-19 samples, and they came from the United States, Italy and Spain. PBMCs, B-cell-depleted T cells, or T cells provided the cDNA or gDNA that made up the material.

In the study's own analysis: Amplified reference gene primers provided the basis for estimating nucleated cell counts. Method: immunoSEQ multiplex PCR; TCRdb's copy keeps in-frame clones and lacks some. That table supplies the V and J calls and clone size; D and trimming were determined from the DNA. The sample has approximately 280,000 clones; about 90% are singletons. The CDR3 has 16 residues. Germline-derived CDR1 and CDR2 are MDHEN and SYDVKM. Trimming removed 5 bases from V and 5 bases from J, with 18 bases in between. Sequencing was performed on peripheral blood. V and J are TRBV28 and TRBJ1-4, with D possibly matching TRBD1 (6 bases). The receptor was isolated from a woman younger than 45 who had recovered from COVID-19. For the CDR3, the DNA is TGTGCCAGCAGTCCGAGGGCGAGGGGGGGGAATGAAAAACTGTTTTTT. This gives the protein CASSPRARGGNEKLFF.